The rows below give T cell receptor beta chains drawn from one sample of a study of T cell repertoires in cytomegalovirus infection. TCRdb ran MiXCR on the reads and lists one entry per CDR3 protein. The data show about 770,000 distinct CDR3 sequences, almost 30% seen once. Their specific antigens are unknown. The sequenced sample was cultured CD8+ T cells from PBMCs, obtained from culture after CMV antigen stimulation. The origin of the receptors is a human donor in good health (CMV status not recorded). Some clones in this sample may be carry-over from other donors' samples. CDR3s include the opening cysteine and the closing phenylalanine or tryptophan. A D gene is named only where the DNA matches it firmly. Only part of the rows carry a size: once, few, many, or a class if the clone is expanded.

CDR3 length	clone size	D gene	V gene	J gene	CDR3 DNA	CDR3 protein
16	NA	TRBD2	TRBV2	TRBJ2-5	TGTGCCAGCAGGGTGGCGGGGGGGCGGAGAGCGGAGACCCAGTACTTC	CASRVAGGRRAETQYF
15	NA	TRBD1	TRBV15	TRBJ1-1	TGTGCCACCAGCACACCACAGGGGGCGTACACTGAAGCTTTCTTT	CATSTPQGAYTEAFF
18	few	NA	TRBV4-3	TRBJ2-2	TGCGCCAGCAGCCAAGAATTCCGCAGGCCTTCGAACACCGGGGAGCTGTTTTTT	CASSQEFRRPSNTGELFF
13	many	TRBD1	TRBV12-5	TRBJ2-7	TGTGCTAGCTCCGGGACAGGCCCTTCCGAGCAGTACTTC	CASSGTGPSEQYF
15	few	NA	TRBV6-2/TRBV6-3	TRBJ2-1	TGTGCCAGCAGTTACAGTTCAGGGGCCTACAATGAGCAGTTCTTC	CASSYSSGAYNEQFF
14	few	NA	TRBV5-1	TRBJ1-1	TGCGCCAGCAGCTTGGAACAGTTTACCACTGAAGCTTTCTTT	CASSLEQFTTEAFF
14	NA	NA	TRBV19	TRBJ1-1	TGTGCCAGTAGTATGTTCGGGGCGAACACTGAAGCTTTCTTT	CASSMFGANTEAFF
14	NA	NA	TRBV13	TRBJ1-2	TGTGCCAGCAGCCCCGGAGGAGGGGCCTATGGCTACACCTTC	CASSPGGGAYGYTF
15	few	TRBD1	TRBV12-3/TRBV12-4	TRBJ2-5	TGTGCCAGCAGTCCGGCGGACAGGGCAAGGGAGACCCAGTACTTC	CASSPADRARETQYF
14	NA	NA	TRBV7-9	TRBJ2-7	TGTGCCAGCAGAGGGGGTTCTAGGTCCTACGAGCAGTACTTC	CASRGGSRSYEQYF
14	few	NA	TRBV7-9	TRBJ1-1	TGTGCCAGCAGCTACCCCGGGAGGGGCACTGAAGCTTTCTTT	CASSYPGRGTEAFF
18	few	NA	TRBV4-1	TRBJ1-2	TGCGCCAGCAGCCAAGATCGTCTAGAGGCAGGACTAACTATGGGCTACACCTTC	CASSQDRLEAGLTMGYTF
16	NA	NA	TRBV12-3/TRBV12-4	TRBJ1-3	TGTGCCAGCAGTTTAATTATTGGGAGCTCTGGAAACACCATATATTTT	CASSLIIGSSGNTIYF
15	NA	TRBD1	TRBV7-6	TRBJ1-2	TGTGCTAGCAGCTTTGGGACAGGGATTACCTATGGCTACACCTTC	CASSFGTGITYGYTF
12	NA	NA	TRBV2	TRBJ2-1	TGTGCCAGCAGTGGGAGACTACATTTAGAGTTCTTC	CASSGRLHLEFF
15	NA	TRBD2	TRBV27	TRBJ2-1	TGTGCCAGCAGCTACCTAGCGGGGGGGCTCGATGAGCAGTTCTTC	CASSYLAGGLDEQFF
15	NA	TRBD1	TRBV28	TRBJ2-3	TGTGCCAGCAGTTTTGCGGCAGGGGGCGCAGATACGCAGTATTTT	CASSFAAGGADTQYF
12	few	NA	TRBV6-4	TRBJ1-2	TGTGCCAGCAGTGAAACGGGCTATGGCTACACCTTC	CASSETGYGYTF
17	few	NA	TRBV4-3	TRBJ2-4	TGCGCCAGCAGCCAAGATCCCGGGAGCCGAGCCAAAAACATTCAGTACTTC	CASSQDPGSRAKNIQYF
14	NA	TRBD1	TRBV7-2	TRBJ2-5	TGTGCCAGCAGCTTCCTAGGGGGCCTCGAGACCCAGTACTTC	CASSFLGGLETQYF
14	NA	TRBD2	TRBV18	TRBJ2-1	TGTGCCAGCTCACCACCGGGACTAGCCAATGAGCAGTTCTTC	CASSPPGLANEQFF
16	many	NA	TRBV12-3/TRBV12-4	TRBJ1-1	TGTGCCAGCAGTCCCCCGGGACCGCGAGTTAGGACTGAAGCTTTCTTT	CASSPPGPRVRTEAFF
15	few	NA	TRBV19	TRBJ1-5	TGTGCCAGTAGTATTAATCCCGGGAGCGGGCGGCCCCAGCATTTT	CASSINPGSGRPQHF
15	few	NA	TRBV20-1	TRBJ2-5	TGCAGTCTTAGAAAGGCACAGGGCGAACAAGAGACCCAGTACTTC	CSLRKAQGEQETQYF
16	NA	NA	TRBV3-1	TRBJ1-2	TGTGCCAGCAGTCCCCACAGGACCGGGACGGCTAATGGCTACACCTTC	CASSPHRTGTANGYTF
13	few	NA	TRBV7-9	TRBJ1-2	TGTGCCAGCAAACCTGAGGGGCCCTATGGCTACACCTTC	CASKPEGPYGYTF
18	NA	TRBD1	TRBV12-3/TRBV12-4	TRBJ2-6	TGTGCCAGCAGTTTCGGGACAGCCAGTGGCGCTGGGGCCGACGTCCTGACTTTC	CASSFGTASGAGADVLTF
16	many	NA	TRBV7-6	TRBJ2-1	TGTGCCAGCAGCCCTAGGGCGGGGAGCTCCTACAATGAGCAGTTCTTC	CASSPRAGSSYNEQFF
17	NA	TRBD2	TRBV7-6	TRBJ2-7	TGTGCCAGCAGCGCTCGTGGCGGGGGTGTTAGCTCCTACGAGCAGTACTTC	CASSARGGGVSSYEQYF
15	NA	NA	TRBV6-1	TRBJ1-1	TGTGCCAGCAGTTATGCTGCGGGCTTGAACACTGAAGCTTTCTTT	CASSYAAGLNTEAFF
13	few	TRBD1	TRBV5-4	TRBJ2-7	TGTGCCAGCAGCTTCGGACAGGTTCACGAGCAGTACTTC	CASSFGQVHEQYF
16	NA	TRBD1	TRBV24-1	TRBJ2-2	TGTGCCACCGCCCCTCGGACAGGGTTGGACACCGGGGAGCTGTTTTTT	CATAPRTGLDTGELFF
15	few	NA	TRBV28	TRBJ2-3	TGTGCCAGCAGTTTAGAACGGGAGATCACAGATACGCAGTATTTT	CASSLEREITDTQYF
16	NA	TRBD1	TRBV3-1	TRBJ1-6	TGTGCCAGCAGCCAAGACGGGACAGGGGCAGGTTCACCCCTCCACTTT	CASSQDGTGAGSPLHF
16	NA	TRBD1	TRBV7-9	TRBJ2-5	TGTGCCAGCAGCGGGCCGGGACAGTACACTCAAGAGACCCAGTACTTC	CASSGPGQYTQETQYF
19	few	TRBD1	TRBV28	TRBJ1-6	TGTGCCAGCAGTTTTTTTGCCTTAACGGACAGGGGGTCGGATTCACCCCTCCACTTT	CASSFFALTDRGSDSPLHF
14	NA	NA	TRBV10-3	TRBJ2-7	TGTGCCATCAGTGAGTCGATAGGCAGGGAAGAGCAGTACTTC	CAISESIGREEQYF
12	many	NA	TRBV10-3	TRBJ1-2	TGTGCCATCAGTGAAGGGGGGAATGGCTACACCTTC	CAISEGGNGYTF
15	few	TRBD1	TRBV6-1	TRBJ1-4	TGTGCCAGCAGGCCCGAGTGGACAGGGGAGGAAAAACTGTTTTTT	CASRPEWTGEEKLFF
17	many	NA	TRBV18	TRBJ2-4	TGTGCCAGCTCACCACGCCAGGCGGACCTAGCCAAAAACATTCAGTACTTC	CASSPRQADLAKNIQYF
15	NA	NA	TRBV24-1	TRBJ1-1	TGTGCCACCGAAACAGGGAGAGGTGTGAACACTGAAGCTTTCTTT	CATETGRGVNTEAFF